The 15 T cell receptor beta chains given below trace back to one sample, sequenced in a study of blood T cell repertoires in COVID-19. Clones were sequenced by immunoSEQ multiplex PCR, and TCRdb holds only the in-frame ones, with some missing. The table has 69,000 or so clones, nearly 90% seen once. The sample was peripheral blood. Every receptor here comes from a man aged 45 to 65 with acute or convalescent COVID-19.

This chain joins TRBV6-2 or TRBV6-3 and TRBJ2-7; TRBD1 matches at 11 bases. With 5 bases clipped from V and 7 bases from J, the junction kept 7 bases outside the gene matches. CDR1 and CDR2 (germline): MNHEY, SVGEGT. The CDR3 extends over 14 amino acids. CDR3 sequence (DNA): TGTGCCAGCAGTCTTACGGGACAGGGGGGGGAGCAGTACTTC. Encoded protein: CASSLTGQGGEQYF.

V gene TRBV23-1 combines with J gene TRBJ2-7, with TRBD2 matching 7 bases. TRBV23-1 is an ORF, with its function uncertain. Losses at the gene ends were 5 bases for V and 6 bases for J; bases not matched to a gene: 10. The CDR3 has 14 amino acids. The CDR3 DNA sequence: TGCGCCAGCAGTTGGGGGACTATTCGTCTCGAGCAGTACTTC. This translates into CASSWGTIRLEQYF.

This chain joins TRBV20-1 and TRBJ2-1; D might be TRBD2 (8 bases). The germline V and J ends were trimmed by 6 bases and 2 bases, with 32 bases remaining between them. Germline V gene sequence: CDR1 DFQATT, CDR2 SNEGSKA (reference sequence). CDR3 length equals 20 residues. CDR3 sequence (DNA): TGCAGTGCCAGTGAGGGCACAGGGGTTTTAACGGGAGGGCCCTACAATGAGCAGTTCTTC. Its protein is CSASEGTGVLTGGPYNEQFF.

The sample holds a few counts of this clone. The V and J genes are TRBV19 and TRBJ1-3, with unresolved D. The V gene's germline CDR1 is LNHDA and CDR2 SQIVND (reference sequence). The V end was cut by 1 base, the J end by 4 bases, with 5 bases between. The CDR3 covers 13 residues. Here the CDR3 reads CASSIAGGNTIYF. Written as DNA, the CDR3 is TGTGCCAGTAGTATAGCGGGAGGAAACACCATATATTTT. Based on the CDR3 plus reference TRBV19 and TRBJ1-3, the full variable domain is DGGITQSPKYLFRKEGQNVTLSCEQNLNHDAMYWYRQDPGQGLRLIYYSQIVNDFQKGDIAEGYSVSREKKESFPLTVTSAQKNPTAFYLCASSIAGGNTIYFGEGSWLTVV.

CDR3: CASSLVGRAVGNTEAFF. The CDR3 DNA sequence: TGTGCCAGCAGCTTGGTTGGCAGGGCGGTTGGTAACACTGAAGCTTTCTTT. V usage is TRBV5-4 and J usage is TRBJ1-1; D perhaps matches TRBD1 (5 bases). This CDR3 comprises 17 residues. Germline V gene lookup returns CDR1 SGHNT and CDR2 YYREEE (reference sequence). V lost 0 bases, J lost 2 bases, and 17 bases lay in between.

This chain joins TRBV5-6 and TRBJ1-3; TRBD1 aligns across 7 bases. This CDR3 has 16 residues. Germline CDR1 reads SGHDT; CDR2 reads YYEEEE. V dropped 3 bases and J dropped 0; count of bases not matched to a gene: 6. The CDR3 coding sequence is TGTGCCAGCAGCTCCGTGGACAGGCTCTCTGGAAACACCATATATTTT. Translation: CASSSVDRLSGNTIYF.

The chain carries TRBV19 and TRBJ1-5; D unresolved. In germline, CDR1 is LNHDA, CDR2 SQIVND (reference sequence). Trimming removed 6 bases from V and 0 bases from J, with 9 bases in between. CDR3 length: 14 amino acids. The CDR3 is CASSYDYSNQPQHF. In DNA form, the CDR3 reads TGTGCCAGTAGCTATGATTATAGCAATCAGCCCCAGCATTTT.

V and J are TRBV19 and TRBJ1-2, with TRBD1 as a possible D gene (6 bases). From germline, CDR1 is LNHDA and CDR2 SQIVND (reference sequence). Trimming took 2 bases from V and 5 from J, leaving 15 bases between them. The CDR3 runs 15 residues. In DNA form, the CDR3 reads TGTGCCAGTAGTATAAAGCTAGGACAGATTTATGGCTACACCTTC. Amino acid sequence: CASSIKLGQIYGYTF.

The chain carries TRBV3-1 (or the pseudogene TRBV3-2) and TRBJ2-1, with D possibly being TRBD2 (6 bases). V shed 0 bases and J shed 5 bases, with 20 bases lying between them. The CDR3 spans 18 residues. CDR1 and CDR2 (germline): LGHDT, YNNKEL (reference sequence). CDR3 in DNA: TGTGCCAGCAGCCAAGATCTCCGGCTGGAGGGAACTGACAATGAGCAGTTCTTC. Its translation is CASSQDLRLEGTDNEQFF.

The CDR3 sequence: CASSAVQGIGTDTQYF. The CDR3 nucleotides read TGTGCCAGCAGTGCCGTCCAGGGGATAGGCACAGATACGCAGTATTTT. The chain recombines TRBV27 with TRBJ2-3, with D perhaps TRBD1 (6 bases). There are 16 residues in the CDR3. The germline V gene encodes CDR1 MNHEY and CDR2 SMNVEV (reference sequence). V was pared by 5 bases and J by 1 base, with 16 bases between.

This chain joins TRBV21-1 and TRBJ2-3; the listed D gene, TRBD1, was not tested against the DNA. TRBV21-1 is designated a pseudogene. CDR3 size: 14 residues. For the CDR3, the DNA is TGTGCCAGCAAGGACCATCGGACAGAAGATACGCAGTATTTT. Its protein is CASKDHRTEDTQYF.

The chain employs TRBV7-2 and TRBJ1-2, with TRBD1 identical over 7 bases. V was clipped by 6 bases and J by 7 bases; unmatched bases: 11. CDR1 is SGHTA, CDR2 FQGNSA, per germline. The CDR3 runs to 14 residues. CDR3 sequence: CASRTFGQASGYTF. CDR3 in DNA: TGTGCCAGCAGAACGTTCGGACAGGCCTCTGGCTACACCTTC.

This chain connects TRBV7-2 to TRBJ2-1; D gene unclear. Germline CDR1 and CDR2: SGHTA and FQGNSA. The CDR3 has 16 residues. V was pared by 2 bases and J by 2 bases, with 13 bases between. This CDR3 is CASSLMSTATYNEQFF. The DNA for the CDR3 is TGTGCCAGCAGCTTAATGTCGACTGCGACCTACAATGAGCAGTTCTTC.

The chain couples TRBV14 to TRBJ1-4; 10 nucleotides match TRBD1. Germline loops: CDR1 SGHDN, CDR2 FVKESK. With 4 bases clipped from V and 3 bases from J, the junction kept 17 bases outside the gene matches. The CDR3 extends over 20 amino acids. CDR3 nucleotide sequence: TGTGCCAGCAGCCGTAATCCGGGACAGGGGATTTTGACGTCTAATGAAAAACTGTTTTTT. Its protein product is CASSRNPGQGILTSNEKLFF.

The chain uses TRBV2 and TRBJ1-1; 7 bases match TRBD1. Germline V gene data show CDR1 as SNHLY and CDR2 as FYNNEI. The V gene end was trimmed by 6 bases and the J gene end by 4 bases; junction bases not matched to a gene: 5. This CDR3 spans 13 amino acids. The CDR3 DNA reads as TGTGCCAGCAGCAGACAGGGAACCACTGAAGCTTTCTTT. Amino acid sequence: CASSRQGTTEAFF.